This T cell receptor (beta chain) was captured in a study of blood T cell repertoires in COVID-19. Germline CDR1 SGDLS, CDR2 YYNGEE. The CDR3 is 14 amino acids. V gave up 4 bases and J gave up 5 bases, with 15 bases separating them. Original analysis: For nucleated cells, counts were estimated from reference gene primer amplification. Only in-frame clones appear in the TCRdb table, and some are missing; sequencing was by immunoSEQ multiplex PCR. D and trimming come from the DNA, and the V and J calls and clone size come from that table. This sample carries around 430,000 clones, 87% of them seen once, and the ten largest clones take roughly 10%. Enrolled through a virtual design, the participants were between 18 and 89 years of age and came from some 26 US areas. Which cohort a participant joined came from the clinical history participants gave. Cohort 3 recovered donors had two negative PCRs, clearance, or symptom resolution.

The sequenced sample consisted of PBMCs or T cells enriched from blood (not recorded which). This receptor was identified in a woman between 45 and 60 years old who had recovered from COVID-19. This chain links TRBV9 with TRBJ1-2; possible D gene TRBD1, 5 bases. The CDR3 sequence: CASSPSSDSYGYTF. Written as DNA, the CDR3 is TGTGCCAGCAGCCCCTCTTCTGACAGTTATGGCTACACCTTC. The full variable domain, rest sourced from reference TRBV9 and TRBJ1-2, is DSGVTQTPKHLITATGQRVTLRCSPRSGDLSVYWYQQSLDQGLQFLIQYYNGEERAKGNILERFSAQQFPDLHSELNLSSLELGDSALYFCASSPSSDSYGYTFGSGTRLTVV.